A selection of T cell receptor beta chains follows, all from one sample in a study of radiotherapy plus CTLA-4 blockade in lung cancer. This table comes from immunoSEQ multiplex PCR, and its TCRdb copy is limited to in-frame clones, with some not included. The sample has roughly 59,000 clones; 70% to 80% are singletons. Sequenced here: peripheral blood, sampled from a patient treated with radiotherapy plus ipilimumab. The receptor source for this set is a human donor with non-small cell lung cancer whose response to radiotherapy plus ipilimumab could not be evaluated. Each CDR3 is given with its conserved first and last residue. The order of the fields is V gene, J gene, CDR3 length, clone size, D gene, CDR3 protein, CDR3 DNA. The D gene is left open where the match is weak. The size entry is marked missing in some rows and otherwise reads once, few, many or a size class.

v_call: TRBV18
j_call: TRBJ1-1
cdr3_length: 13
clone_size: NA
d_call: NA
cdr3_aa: CASSPTPNTEAFF
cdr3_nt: TGTGCCAGCTCACCCACACCGAACACTGAAGCTTTCTTT

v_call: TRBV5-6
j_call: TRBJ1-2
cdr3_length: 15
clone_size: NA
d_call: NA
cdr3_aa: CASSYLGQGHYGYTF
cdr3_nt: TGTGCCAGCAGCTATTTGGGGCAGGGGCACTATGGCTACACCTTC

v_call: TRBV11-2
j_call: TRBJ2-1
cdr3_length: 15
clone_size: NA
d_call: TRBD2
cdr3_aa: CASSLGLAGAGEQFF
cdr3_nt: TGTGCCAGCAGCTTAGGACTAGCGGGAGCGGGTGAGCAGTTCTTC

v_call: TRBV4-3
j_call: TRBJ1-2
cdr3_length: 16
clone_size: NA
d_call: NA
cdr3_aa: CASSQDGAGADYGYTF
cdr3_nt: TGCGCCAGCAGCCAAGATGGCGCGGGGGCCGACTATGGCTACACCTTC

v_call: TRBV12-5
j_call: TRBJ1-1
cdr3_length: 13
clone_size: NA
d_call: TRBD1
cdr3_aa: CASAEQGGTEAFF
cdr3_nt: TGTGCTAGTGCCGAACAGGGGGGAACTGAAGCTTTCTTT

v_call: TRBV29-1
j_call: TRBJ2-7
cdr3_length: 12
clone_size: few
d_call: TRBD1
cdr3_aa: CSVTQGAREQYF
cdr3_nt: TGCAGCGTTACCCAGGGGGCTCGAGAGCAGTACTTC

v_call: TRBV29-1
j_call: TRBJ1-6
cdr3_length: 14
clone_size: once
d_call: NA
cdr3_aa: CSVATGNFNSPLHF
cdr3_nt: TGCAGCGTTGCGACAGGAAATTTTAATTCACCCCTCCACTTT

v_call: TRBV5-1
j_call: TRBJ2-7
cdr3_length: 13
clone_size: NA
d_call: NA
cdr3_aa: CASSLGIPYEQYF
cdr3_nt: TGCGCCAGCAGCTTGGGCATCCCCTACGAGCAGTACTTC

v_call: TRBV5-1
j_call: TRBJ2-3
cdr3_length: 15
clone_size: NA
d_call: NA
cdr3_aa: CASSLVGFGTDTQYF
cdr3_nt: TGCGCCAGCAGCTTGGTCGGGTTTGGGACAGATACGCAGTATTTT

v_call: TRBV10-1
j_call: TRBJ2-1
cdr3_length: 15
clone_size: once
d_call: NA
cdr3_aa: CASSRADFPYNEQFF
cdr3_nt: TGCGCCAGCAGTCGAGCGGACTTCCCCTACAATGAGCAGTTCTTC

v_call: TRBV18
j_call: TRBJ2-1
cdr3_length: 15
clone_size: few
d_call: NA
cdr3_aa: CASSPGGGSYNEQFF
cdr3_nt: TGTGCCAGCTCACCAGGGGGCGGCTCCTACAATGAGCAGTTCTTC

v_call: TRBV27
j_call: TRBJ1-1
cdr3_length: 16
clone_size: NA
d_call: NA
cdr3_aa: CASSTGGGPRNTEAFF
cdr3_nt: TGTGCCAGCAGTACGGGGGGGGGACCGAGGAACACTGAAGCTTTCTTT

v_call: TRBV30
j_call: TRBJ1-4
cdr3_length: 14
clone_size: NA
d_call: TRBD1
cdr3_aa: CAWRKGQSNEKLFF
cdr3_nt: TGTGCCTGGAGGAAGGGACAGAGTAATGAAAAACTGTTTTTT

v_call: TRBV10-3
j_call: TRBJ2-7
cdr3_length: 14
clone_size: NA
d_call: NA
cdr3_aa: CATQQGPLSYEQYF
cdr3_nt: TGTGCCACCCAACAGGGTCCCCTCTCCTACGAGCAGTACTTC

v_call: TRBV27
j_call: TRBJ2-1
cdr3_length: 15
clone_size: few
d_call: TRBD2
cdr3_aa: CASSSSGRKGYEQFF
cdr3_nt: TGTGCCAGCAGTTCAAGCGGGAGAAAGGGATATGAGCAGTTCTTC

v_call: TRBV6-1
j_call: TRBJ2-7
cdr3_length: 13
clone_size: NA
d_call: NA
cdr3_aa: CASRGPHGHEQYF
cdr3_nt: TGTGCCAGCAGGGGGCCCCACGGGCACGAGCAGTACTTC

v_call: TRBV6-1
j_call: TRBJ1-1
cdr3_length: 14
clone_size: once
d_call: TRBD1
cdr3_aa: CASGGQGANTEAFF
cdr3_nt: TGTGCCAGCGGTGGCCAGGGGGCGAACACTGAAGCTTTCTTT

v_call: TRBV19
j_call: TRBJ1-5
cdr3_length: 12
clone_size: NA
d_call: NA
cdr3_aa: CASSIPYQPQHF
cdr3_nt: TGTGCCAGTAGTATTCCCTATCAGCCCCAGCATTTT

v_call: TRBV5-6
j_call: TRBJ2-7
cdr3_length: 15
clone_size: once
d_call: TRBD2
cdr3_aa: CASSPRSGGVGEQYF
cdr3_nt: TGTGCCAGCAGCCCGCGGAGCGGGGGGGTGGGCGAGCAGTACTTC

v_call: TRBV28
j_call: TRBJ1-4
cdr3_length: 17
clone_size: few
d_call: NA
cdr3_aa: CASSSRLGLVAGEKLFF
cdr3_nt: TGTGCCAGCAGTTCCCGTCTCGGGTTGGTGGCCGGGGAAAAACTGTTTTTT

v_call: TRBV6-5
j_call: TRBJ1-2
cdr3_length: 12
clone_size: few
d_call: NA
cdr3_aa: CASSEGGYGYTF
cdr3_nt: TGTGCCAGCAGTGAAGGGGGATATGGCTACACCTTC

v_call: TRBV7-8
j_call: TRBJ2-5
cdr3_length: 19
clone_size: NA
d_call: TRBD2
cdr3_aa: CASSPRLAVYAQSRETQYF
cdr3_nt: TGTGCCAGCAGCCCGAGACTAGCGGTATACGCCCAAAGTAGAGAGACCCAGTACTTC

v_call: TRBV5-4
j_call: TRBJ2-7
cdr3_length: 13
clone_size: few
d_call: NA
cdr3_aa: CASSLDTSYEQYF
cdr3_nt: TGTGCCAGCAGCTTGGACACCAGCTACGAGCAGTACTTC

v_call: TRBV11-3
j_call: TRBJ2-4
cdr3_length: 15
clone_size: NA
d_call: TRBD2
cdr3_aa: CASSSWTSGGNIQYF
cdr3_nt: TGTGCCAGCAGCTCCTGGACTAGCGGGGGAAACATTCAGTACTTC

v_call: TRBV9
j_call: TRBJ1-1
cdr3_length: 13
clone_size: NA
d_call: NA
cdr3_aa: CASSAGGGAEAFF
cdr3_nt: TGTGCCAGCAGCGCGGGGGGGGGCGCTGAAGCTTTCTTT

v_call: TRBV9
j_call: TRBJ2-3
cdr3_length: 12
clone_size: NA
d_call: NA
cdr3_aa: CASSVVSGTQYF
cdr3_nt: TGTGCCAGCAGCGTAGTTAGCGGAACGCAGTATTTT

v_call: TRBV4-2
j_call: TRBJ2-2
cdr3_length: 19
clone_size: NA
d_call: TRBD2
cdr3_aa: CASSRALTGTSGDTGELFF
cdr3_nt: TGTGCCAGCAGCCGAGCCCTAACCGGGACTAGCGGGGACACCGGGGAGCTGTTTTTT

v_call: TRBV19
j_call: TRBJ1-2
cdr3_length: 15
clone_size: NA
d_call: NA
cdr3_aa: CASSIFRGADYGYTF
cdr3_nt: TGTGCCAGTAGTATCTTTCGGGGGGCAGACTATGGCTACACCTTC

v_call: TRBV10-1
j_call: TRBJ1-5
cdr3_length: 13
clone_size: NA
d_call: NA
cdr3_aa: CASSPGHSQPQHF
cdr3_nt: TGCGCCAGCAGTCCGGGACATTCTCAGCCCCAGCATTTT

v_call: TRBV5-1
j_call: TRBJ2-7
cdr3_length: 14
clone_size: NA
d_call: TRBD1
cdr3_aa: CASSWGTGEGEQYF
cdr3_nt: TGCGCCAGCAGCTGGGGGACAGGGGAAGGCGAGCAGTACTTC

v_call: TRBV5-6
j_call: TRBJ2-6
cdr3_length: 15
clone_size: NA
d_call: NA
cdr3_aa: CASSPGTYWSDVLTF
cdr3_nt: TGTGCCAGCAGCCCTGGGACTTACTGGTCCGACGTCCTGACTTTC

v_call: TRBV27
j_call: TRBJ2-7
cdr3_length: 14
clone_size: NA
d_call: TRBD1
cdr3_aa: CASNRQGVNYEQYF
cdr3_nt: TGTGCCAGCAACCGACAGGGGGTCAACTACGAGCAGTACTTC

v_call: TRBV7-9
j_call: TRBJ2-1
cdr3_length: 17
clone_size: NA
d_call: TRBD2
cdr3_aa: CASSSLAGGPSYNEQFF
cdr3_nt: TGTGCCAGCAGCTCCCTAGCGGGAGGGCCCTCCTACAATGAGCAGTTCTTC

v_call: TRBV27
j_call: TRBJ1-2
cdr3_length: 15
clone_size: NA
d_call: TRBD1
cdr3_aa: CASSPLTGGAYGYTF
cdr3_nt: TGTGCCAGCAGTCCCTTGACAGGGGGCGCCTATGGCTACACCTTC

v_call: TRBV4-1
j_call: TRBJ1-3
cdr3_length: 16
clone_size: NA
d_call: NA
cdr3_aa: CASSQDLALYGNTIYF
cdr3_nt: TGCGCCAGCAGCCAAGATCTGGCCCTGTACGGAAACACCATATATTTT

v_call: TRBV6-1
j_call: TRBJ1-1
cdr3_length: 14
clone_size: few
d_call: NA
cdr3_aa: CASSEYGTDTEAFF
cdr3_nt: TGTGCCAGCAGTGAATACGGGACTGACACTGAAGCTTTCTTT

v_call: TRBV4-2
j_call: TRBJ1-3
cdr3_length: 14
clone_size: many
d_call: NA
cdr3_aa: CASSLGSSGNTIYF
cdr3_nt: TGTGCCAGCAGCCTGGGGAGCTCTGGAAACACCATATATTTT

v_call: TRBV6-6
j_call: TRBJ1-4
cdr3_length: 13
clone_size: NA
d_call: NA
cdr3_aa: CASPFGANEKLFF
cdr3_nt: TGTGCCAGCCCCTTCGGAGCTAATGAAAAACTGTTTTTT

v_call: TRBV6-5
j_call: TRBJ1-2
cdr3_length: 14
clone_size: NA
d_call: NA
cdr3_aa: CASSRGTYDYGYTF
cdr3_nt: TGTGCCAGCAGCCGCGGGACTTACGACTATGGCTACACCTTC

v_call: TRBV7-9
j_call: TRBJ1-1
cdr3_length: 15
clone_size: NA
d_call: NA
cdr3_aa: CASSLEGGGRLEAFF
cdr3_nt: TGTGCCAGCAGCTTAGAAGGGGGGGGACGGCTTGAAGCTTTCTTT

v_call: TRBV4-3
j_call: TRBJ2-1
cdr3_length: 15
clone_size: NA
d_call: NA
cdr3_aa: CASSQIRGALDEQFF
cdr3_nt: TGCGCCAGCAGCCAGATCAGGGGGGCCTTGGATGAGCAGTTCTTC

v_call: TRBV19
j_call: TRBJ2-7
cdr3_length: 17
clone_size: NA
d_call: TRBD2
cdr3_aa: CASSPRGLAGVSYEQYF
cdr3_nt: TGTGCCAGTAGTCCCCGGGGACTAGCGGGTGTCTCCTACGAGCAGTACTTC

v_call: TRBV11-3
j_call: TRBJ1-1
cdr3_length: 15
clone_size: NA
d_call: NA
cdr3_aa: CASSSRGPLNTEAFF
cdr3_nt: TGTGCCAGCAGTTCAAGGGGTCCCTTGAACACTGAAGCTTTCTTT

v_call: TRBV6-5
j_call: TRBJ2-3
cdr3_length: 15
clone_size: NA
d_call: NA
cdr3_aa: CASSYDGGVTDTQYF
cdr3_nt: TGTGCCAGCAGTTACGATGGCGGGGTCACAGATACGCAGTATTTT

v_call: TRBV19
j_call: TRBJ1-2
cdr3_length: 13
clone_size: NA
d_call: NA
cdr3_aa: CAGSEQIGYGYTF
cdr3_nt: TGTGCCGGCAGTGAACAGATTGGCTATGGCTACACCTTC

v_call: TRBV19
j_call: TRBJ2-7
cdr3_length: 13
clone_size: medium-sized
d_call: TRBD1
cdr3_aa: CASSAYRGYEQYF
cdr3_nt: TGTGCCAGTAGTGCATACAGGGGCTACGAGCAGTACTTC

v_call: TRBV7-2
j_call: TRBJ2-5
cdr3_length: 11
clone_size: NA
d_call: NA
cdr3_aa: CASSFRETQYF
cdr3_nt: TGTGCCAGCAGCTTTCGGGAGACCCAGTACTTC

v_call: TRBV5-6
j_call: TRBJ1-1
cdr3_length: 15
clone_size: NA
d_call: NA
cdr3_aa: CASSRLDRANTEAFF
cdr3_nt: TGTGCCAGCAGCCGATTAGACAGAGCGAACACTGAAGCTTTCTTT

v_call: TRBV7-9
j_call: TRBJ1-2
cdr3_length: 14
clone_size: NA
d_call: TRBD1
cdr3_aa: CASSSMTGIYGYTF
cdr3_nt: TGTGCCAGCAGCTCAATGACAGGGATCTATGGCTACACCTTC

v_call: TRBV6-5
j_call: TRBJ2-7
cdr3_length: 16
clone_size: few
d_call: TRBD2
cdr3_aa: CASSYSRSGRIYEQYF
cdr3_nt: TGTGCCAGCAGTTACTCGAGGAGCGGGAGAATTTACGAGCAGTACTTC